This record looks at one T cell receptor beta chain sequence and its context. Its antigen is undetermined. The conserved closing phenylalanine or tryptophan is absent in this CDR3, likely reflecting a read error. This entry is derived from a study of T cells in Graves' hyperthyroidism and ophthalmopathy. Findings of the study overall: Peripheral blood also featured most of the thyroid clonotypes expanded above 0.001.

The source material, RNA transcripts, was used to amplify TCR beta CDR3 regions. Carried out on the TCR CDR3, a first-round RT-PCR used the HTBI primer set. In TCRdb, the multiplex PCR reads were re-called with MiXCR into one record per CDR3 protein. The table shows roughly 280,000 distinct CDR3 sequences, with around 15% occurring only once. The germline gives CDR1 MNHEY, CDR2 SMNVEV (reference sequence). The trim removed 6 bases at V and 1 base at J, leaving 4 bases unmatched. The CDR3 consists of 14 residues. This clonotype was sampled from an older woman with Graves' ophthalmopathy. The rearrangement links TRBV27 to TRBJ1-1; 8 bases fit TRBD1. Sequenced material: blood. CDR3 DNA sequence: TGTGCCAGCAGCGGGACAGGAAAGAACACTGAAGCTTTCCTT. Translating gives CASSGTGKNTEAFL.